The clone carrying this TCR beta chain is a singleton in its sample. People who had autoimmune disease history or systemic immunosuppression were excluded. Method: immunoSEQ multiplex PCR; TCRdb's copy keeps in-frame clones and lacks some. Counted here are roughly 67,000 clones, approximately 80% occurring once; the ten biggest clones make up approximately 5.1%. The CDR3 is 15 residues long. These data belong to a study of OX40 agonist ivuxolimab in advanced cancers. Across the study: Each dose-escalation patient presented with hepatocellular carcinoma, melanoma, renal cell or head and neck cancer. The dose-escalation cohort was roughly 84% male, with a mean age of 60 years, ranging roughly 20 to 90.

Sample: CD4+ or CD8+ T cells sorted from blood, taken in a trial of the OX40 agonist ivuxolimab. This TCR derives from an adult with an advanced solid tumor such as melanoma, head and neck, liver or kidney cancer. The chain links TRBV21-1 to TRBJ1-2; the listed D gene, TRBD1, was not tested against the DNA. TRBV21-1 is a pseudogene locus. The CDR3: CASSKEGQSNYGYTF. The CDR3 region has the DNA TGTGCCAGCAGCAAAGAGGGACAGTCTAACTATGGCTACACCTTC.